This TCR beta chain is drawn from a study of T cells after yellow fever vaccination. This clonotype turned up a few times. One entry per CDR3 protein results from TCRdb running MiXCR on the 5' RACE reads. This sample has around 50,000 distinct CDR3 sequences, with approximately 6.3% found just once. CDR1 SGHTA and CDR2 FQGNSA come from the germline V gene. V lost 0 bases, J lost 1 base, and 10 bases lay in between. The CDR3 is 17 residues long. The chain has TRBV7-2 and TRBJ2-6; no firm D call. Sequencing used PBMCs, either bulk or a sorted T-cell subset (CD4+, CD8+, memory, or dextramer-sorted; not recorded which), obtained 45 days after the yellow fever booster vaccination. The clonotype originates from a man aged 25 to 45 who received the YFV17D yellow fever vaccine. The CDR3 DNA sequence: TGTGCCAGCAGCTTAGCGGGCGGTCATTCTGGGGCCAACGTCCTGACTTTC. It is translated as CASSLAGGHSGANVLTF.